The 15 T cell receptor beta chains listed next were all sequenced from one sample in a study of response to subunit inactivated influenza vaccine. TCRdb redid the calling of the RT-PCR reads with MiXCR, one entry per CDR3 protein. This sample has about 520,000 distinct CDR3 sequences; approximately 10% occur once, and the top ten carry about an eighth. The sample here was PBMCs from blood, taken roughly 46 days after vaccination. These receptors originate from a man aged 45-60 years who received an inactivated influenza vaccine.

V gene TRBV28 combines with J gene TRBJ2-7, with 8 bases lining up with TRBD1. CDR3 length: 16 amino acids. Germline V gene lookup returns CDR1 MDHEN and CDR2 SYDVKM. V lost 5 bases and J lost 0; bases outside the gene matches: 9. The chain's CDR3 is CASSPRTGHSSYEQYF. The CDR3 bases are TGTGCCAGCAGTCCCCGGACAGGGCATAGCTCCTACGAGCAGTACTTC.

In the case of this clonotype: One end of the junction fails to match germline, which may point to a read error. The J gene is TRBJ2-1, the V gene TRBV7-7; D possibly matches TRBD1 or TRBD2 (5 bases each). The CDR3 extends over 13 amino acids. Germline V lookup: CDR1 SSHAT, CDR2 FNYEAQ (reference sequence). CDR3 nucleotide sequence: TGTGCTAGCAGCTTAGGGGAGACGGGGGAGCAGTTCTTC. Translation: CASSLGETGEQFF.

This clonotype was seen more than once but under ten times. The J gene is TRBJ2-1, the V gene TRBV5-5, with 10 bases aligning to TRBD1. After removal of 4 bases from V and 5 bases from J, the junction contained 6 bases not matched to a gene. Germline V gene data show CDR1 as SGHKS and CDR2 as YYEKEE (reference sequence). This CDR3 is built from 15 residues. The chain's CDR3 is CASSRTGTGDNEQFF. CDR3 nucleotides: TGTGCCAGCAGCAGAACCGGGACAGGGGACAATGAGCAGTTCTTC.

This clonotype has more than one count but fewer than ten. This chain joins TRBV12-3 or TRBV12-4 and TRBJ1-1, with D perhaps matching TRBD1 (5 bases). CDR3 length: 13 residues. V was pared by 7 bases and J by 0 bases, with 9 bases between. The CDR3 spells CASIQGMNTEAFF. The CDR3 DNA is TGTGCCAGCATCCAGGGTATGAACACTGAAGCTTTCTTT.

This clonotype was seen a few times. V and J are TRBV28 and TRBJ2-7; perhaps TRBD1 as D (6 bases). V shed 5 bases and J shed 0 bases, with 11 bases lying between them. The CDR3 loop spans 14 amino acids. Germline CDR1 MDHEN, CDR2 SYDVKM. This CDR3 is CASSTGFSSYEQYF. CDR3 sequence (DNA): TGTGCCAGCAGTACAGGGTTTAGCTCCTACGAGCAGTACTTC. The full variable domain, completed using reference TRBV28 and TRBJ2-7, is DVKVTQSSRYLVKRTGEKVFLECVQDMDHENMFWYRQDPGLGLRLIYFSYDVKMKEKGDIPEGYSVSREKKERFSLILESASTNQTSMYLCASSTGFSSYEQYFGPGTRLTVT.

This clonotype was counted between two and nine times. The chain uses TRBV6-5 and TRBJ1-2; D is undetermined. Looked up from germline, CDR1 is MNHEY and CDR2 is SVGAGI. The V and J ends lost 2 bases and 3 bases respectively, with 10 bases between them. This CDR3 contains 14 residues. For the CDR3, the DNA is TGTGCCAGCAGTTACGTGGGCGGAGACTATGGCTACACCTTC. This codes for CASSYVGGDYGYTF.

Many counts were recorded for this clonotype. The chain has TRBV20-1 and TRBJ2-1; 7 bases line up with TRBD2. Germline CDR1 DFQATT, CDR2 SNEGSKA (reference sequence). V was pared by 3 bases and J by 5 bases, with 7 bases of the junction left unmatched. The length of the CDR3 is 14 residues. The CDR3 DNA reads as TGCAGTGCTAGTGGAGCGGGATCCCACAATGAGCAGTTCTTC. Encoded protein: CSASGAGSHNEQFF.

This clonotype was observed a handful of times. The chain couples TRBV7-2 to TRBJ2-7; the match to TRBD2 covers 9 bases. CDR3 length equals 16 residues. Losses at the gene ends were 0 bases for V and 2 bases for J; bases not matched to a gene: 5. Germline CDR1 is SGHTA and CDR2 is FQGNSA. In DNA form, the CDR3 reads TGTGCCAGCAGCTTAGCGGCGGGGGGGAATCCCTACGAGCAGTACTTC. As protein: CASSLAAGGNPYEQYF.

The rearrangement uses TRBV7-9 and TRBJ2-2, with D perhaps matching TRBD1 or TRBD2 (6 bases each). This CDR3 contains 14 residues. Deletions cut 8 bases from V and 0 bases from J, with 10 bases between. The germline V gene encodes CDR1 SEHNR and CDR2 FQNEAQ (reference sequence). The CDR3 loop reads CASPGAANTGELFF. DNA for the CDR3: TGTGCCAGCCCGGGGGCAGCGAACACCGGGGAGCTGTTTTTT.

This clonotype has a handful of counts. This sequence joins TRBV12-3 or TRBV12-4 and TRBJ2-7; 9 bases fit TRBD1. V shed 6 bases and J 6 bases; nucleotides not matched to a gene: 6. CDR3 length: 13 residues. CDR3 in DNA: TGTGCCAGCAGCTCCGGGACAGGGTCCGAGCAGTACTTC. Amino acids: CASSSGTGSEQYF.

The rearrangement links TRBV27 to TRBJ2-1; D is unresolved. The CDR3 covers 16 residues. Looked up from germline, CDR1 is MNHEY and CDR2 is SMNVEV (reference sequence). V lost 3 bases to trimming and J lost 4 bases, with 16 bases between them. CDR3 nucleotides: TGTGCCAGCAGTTTGAGTCGCGGAGATCGGTACAATGAGCAGTTCTTC. Residues: CASSLSRGDRYNEQFF.

In this sample, this clonotype turned up many times. This rearrangement joins TRBV7-2 to TRBJ1-1; D not certain. This CDR3 contains 14 residues. Trimming cost V 4 bases and J 1 base, with 10 bases left between them. Germline V gene lookup returns CDR1 SGHTA and CDR2 FQGNSA. This CDR3 is CASSWEGRNTEAFF. For the CDR3, the DNA is TGTGCCAGCAGCTGGGAGGGCAGGAACACTGAAGCTTTCTTT.

This clonotype came up a few times. This chain's CDR3 is CASSQDSGGTYNEQFF. In DNA form, the CDR3 reads TGTGCCAGCAGCCAAGACAGCGGGGGGACCTACAATGAGCAGTTCTTC. The chain is built from TRBV3-1 and TRBJ2-1; TRBD2 agrees at 9 bases. Trimming took 0 bases from V and 2 from J; bases not matched to a gene: 2. CDR1 is LGHDT, CDR2 YNNKEL, per germline (reference sequence). The CDR3 consists of 16 residues.

This clonotype was detected a few times. The chain has TRBV20-1 and TRBJ1-5, with 7 bases aligning to TRBD1. Germline loops: CDR1 DFQATT, CDR2 SNEGSKA (reference sequence). V shed 1 base, J shed 2 bases, and the junction held 8 bases outside the gene matches. The length of the CDR3 is 16 residues. The CDR3 reads CSARATGVGRNQPQHF. As DNA, the CDR3 is TGCAGTGCTAGAGCAACAGGGGTTGGGCGCAATCAGCCCCAGCATTTT.

The chain recombines TRBV20-1 with TRBJ2-1; no clear D. The end of the DNA fits TRBJ2-7 better, so the J call may be wrong. From germline, CDR1 is DFQATT and CDR2 SNEGSKA (reference sequence). The length of the CDR3 is 15 residues. The CDR3 loop reads CSARDLDPPYNEQYF. CDR3 coding DNA: TGCAGTGCTAGGGATCTCGACCCCCCGTACAATGAGCAGTACTTC.